Listed here are 19 T cell receptor beta chains from one sample, sequenced in a study of cytomegalovirus exposure and HLA in healthy donors. Primers included in the PCR were 60 Vbeta and 13 Jbeta primers. Only in-frame clones appear in the TCRdb table, and some are missing; sequencing was by immunoSEQ multiplex PCR. This repertoire shows around 80,000 clones, 62% found once; its top ten account for under 4.5%. Material: PBMCs. The receptors stem from a male donor in good health and CMV-seropositive.

As concerns this clone: Other DNA sequences of this sample code for an identical CDR3. The V and J genes are TRBV30 and TRBJ1-2, with 7 bases that match TRBD1. J gave up 8 bases and V 0 bases, and 6 bases lay outside the gene matches. The CDR3 consists of 13 residues. Germline CDR1 and CDR2: GTSNPN and SVGIG (reference sequence). The CDR3: CAWSVLRGGGYTF. The CDR3 nucleotides are TGTGCCTGGAGTGTACTTCGAGGGGGCGGCTACACCTTC.

The chain is built from TRBV27 and TRBJ1-6; TRBD1 might be the D (5 bases). V was cut by 5 bases and J by 10 bases, with 21 bases left in between. This CDR3 spans 16 amino acids. Germline CDR1 MNHEY, CDR2 SMNVEV (reference sequence). The CDR3 protein is CASSPQGTRGGSPLHF. The CDR3 DNA sequence: TGTGCCAGCAGTCCTCAAGGGACCCGGGGAGGATCACCCCTCCACTTT.

V and J are TRBV5-6 and TRBJ2-1, with a tentative D call TRBD1 (6 bases). V was clipped by 4 bases and J by 8 bases, with 19 bases between them. Germline lookup yields CDR1 SGHDT and CDR2 YYEEEE. The length of the CDR3 is 15 residues. CDR3 residues: CASSASGSAGDEQFF. CDR3 in DNA: TGTGCCAGCAGCGCTTCCGGTTCCGCAGGGGATGAGCAGTTCTTC. The complete variable domain, with remaining parts taken from reference TRBV5-6 and TRBJ2-1, reads DAGVTQSPTHLIKTRGQQVTLRCSPKSGHDTVSWYQQALGQGPQFIFQYYEEEERQRGNFPDRFSGHQFPNYSSELNVNALLLGDSALYLCASSASGSAGDEQFFGPGTRLTVL.

This clone showed up just once. The chain joins TRBV2 to TRBJ1-2; possible D gene TRBD1, 5 bases. Germline-derived CDR1 and CDR2 are SNHLY and FYNNEI. The CDR3 runs 14 residues. Trimming removed 5 bases from V and 6 bases from J, with 16 bases in between. This CDR3 reads CASSLKQGGNGYTF. The DNA for the CDR3 is TGTGCCAGCAGTTTGAAGCAGGGAGGGAATGGCTACACCTTC. The entire variable domain, with the rest obtained from reference TRBV2 and TRBJ1-2, is as follows: EPEVTQTPSHQVTQMGQEVILRCVPISNHLYFYWYRQILGQKVEFLVSFYNNEISEKSEIFDDQFSVERPDGSNFTLKIRSTKLEDSAMYFCASSLKQGGNGYTFGSGTRLTVV.

The genes are TRBV10-3 and TRBJ2-1; 14 bases match TRBD2. The trim removed 4 bases at V and 10 bases at J, leaving 12 bases unmatched. CDR1 ENHRY and CDR2 SYGVKD come from the germline V gene. The CDR3 is made up of 17 amino acids. The CDR3 bases are TGTGCCATCAGTGCAAATCCGACTAGCGGGGGGGCCGGGGAGCAGTTCTTC. It is translated as CAISANPTSGGAGEQFF.

The chain recombines TRBV7-9 with TRBJ1-4; TRBD1 might be the D (6 bases). The V gene lost 5 bases and the J gene lost 7 bases, with 17 bases spanning the gap. The germline gives CDR1 SEHNR, CDR2 FQNEAQ (reference sequence). CDR3 length equals 15 residues. CDR3 DNA: TGTGCCAGCAGCCCCTCCGGGACAAGGAGTGAAAAACTGTTTTTT. Its translation: CASSPSGTRSEKLFF. The complete variable domain, with remaining parts taken from reference TRBV7-9 and TRBJ1-4, reads DTGVSQNPRHKITKRGQNVTFRCDPISEHNRLYWYRQTLGQGPEFLTYFQNEAQLEKSRLLSDRFSAERPKGSFSTLEIQRTEQGDSAMYLCASSPSGTRSEKLFFGSGTQLSVL.

The gene calls are TRBV5-4 and TRBJ2-4; 9 bases line up with TRBD1. Germline V lookup: CDR1 SGHNT, CDR2 YYREEE (reference sequence). The CDR3 sequence is 15 residues long. V lost 2 bases and J lost 5; bases outside the gene matches: 5. CDR3 sequence: CASSFPGQGQNIQYF. DNA of the CDR3: TGTGCCAGCAGCTTTCCGGGACAGGGTCAAAACATTCAGTACTTC.

The chain joins TRBV20-1 to TRBJ2-4; unclear D gene. Trimming left V 3 bases short and J 7 bases short, with 7 bases between. The CDR3 totals 11 residues. Per the germline V gene, CDR1 is DFQATT and CDR2 is SNEGSKA (reference sequence). CDR3 DNA sequence: TGCAGTGCTAGGGCCCTTAACATTCAGTACTTC. Translated: CSARALNIQYF.

The chain couples TRBV15 to TRBJ2-1; unclear D gene. This CDR3 has 16 amino acids. V lost 6 bases and J lost 0, with 15 bases in between. Looked up from germline, CDR1 is LNHNV and CDR2 is YYDKDF (reference sequence). The chain's CDR3 is CATRRSLESSYNEQFF. The CDR3 coding sequence is TGTGCCACCAGGAGGTCGCTGGAGAGCTCCTACAATGAGCAGTTCTTC.

The gene calls are TRBV7-3 and TRBJ2-7; 7 bases fit TRBD2. Germline V lookup: CDR1 SGHTA, CDR2 FQGTGA. This CDR3 region has 17 residues. The V gene end was trimmed by 2 bases and the J gene end by 2 bases; junction bases not matched to a gene: 12. The CDR3 DNA follows: TGTGCCAGCAGCTTATACCCACCGTGGGAGGGCCCCTACGAGCAGTACTTC. Translation: CASSLYPPWEGPYEQYF.

The chain uses TRBV7-6 and TRBJ2-5; the match to TRBD2 covers 7 bases. With V trimmed by 4 bases and J by 5 bases, 16 bases remained unmatched. Germline loops: CDR1 SGHVS, CDR2 FNYEAQ. The CDR3 contains 17 residues. The CDR3 here is CASSSRTRAEGRETQYF. CDR3 coding DNA: TGTGCCAGCAGCTCCCGGACTAGAGCGGAGGGACGGGAGACCCAGTACTTC. Combining the CDR3 with reference TRBV7-6 and TRBJ2-5 gives the whole variable domain GAGVSQSPRYKVTKRGQDVALRCDPISGHVSLYWYRQALGQGPEFLTYFNYEAQQDKSGLPNDRFSAERPEGSISTLTIQRTEQRDSAMYRCASSSRTRAEGRETQYFGPGTRLLVL.

This clone was counted between two and nine times. Written as DNA, the CDR3 is TGTGCCAGCAGCTTAGGGCCGGGAAGCTCCTACGAGCAGTACTTC. Its translation is CASSLGPGSSYEQYF. V gene TRBV7-6 combines with J gene TRBJ2-7; TRBD2 might be the D (5 bases). Germline-derived CDR1 and CDR2 are SGHVS and FNYEAQ. The CDR3 contains 15 residues. Trimming removed 1 base at V and 0 bases at J, with 10 bases between.

This clone was seen a few times. The J gene is TRBJ1-3, the V gene TRBV7-9; D is uncertain. V was shortened by 1 base and J by 0 bases, with 7 bases between the two germline ends. Germline V gives CDR1 SEHNR, CDR2 FQNEAQ (reference sequence). The CDR3 extends over 15 amino acids. DNA of the CDR3: TGTGCCAGCAGCTTAGGGCTCACCTCTGGAAACACCATATATTTT. This gives the protein CASSLGLTSGNTIYF. Filled out from reference TRBV7-9 and TRBJ1-3, the complete variable domain reads DTGVSQNPRHKITKRGQNVTFRCDPISEHNRLYWYRQTLGQGPEFLTYFQNEAQLEKSRLLSDRFSAERPKGSFSTLEIQRTEQGDSAMYLCASSLGLTSGNTIYFGEGSWLTVV.

V usage is TRBV5-1 and J usage is TRBJ2-2; the D is unclear. The CDR3 has 15 residues. V dropped 1 base and J dropped 0 bases, with 7 bases sitting between them. Germline loops: CDR1 SGHRS, CDR2 YFSETQ. The CDR3 sequence: CASSLFGANTGELFF. As DNA, the CDR3 is TGCGCCAGCAGCTTGTTCGGAGCGAACACCGGGGAGCTGTTTTTT.

There are a few counts of this clone. V gene TRBV7-3 combines with J gene TRBJ2-1, with 9 bases matching TRBD1. This CDR3 has 13 amino acids. Germline V gene sequence: CDR1 SGHTA, CDR2 FQGTGA. V lost 5 bases to trimming and J lost 6 bases; unmatched junction nucleotides: 2. CDR3 in amino acids: CASSLTGGNEQFF. DNA for the CDR3: TGTGCCAGCAGCCTGACAGGGGGCAATGAGCAGTTCTTC.

V is TRBV29-1 and J is TRBJ2-1; TRBD2 aligns across 9 bases. There are 10 residues in the CDR3. Germline loops: CDR1 SQVTM, CDR2 ANQGSEA. V shed 6 bases, J shed 9 bases, and the junction held 0 bases outside the gene matches. The CDR3 bases are TGCAGCGTGACTAGCGGTGAGCAGTTCTTC. This translates into CSVTSGEQFF.

Only a few counts were recorded for this clone. The rearrangement joins TRBV5-1 to TRBJ2-1, with TRBD2 identical over 14 bases. The V and J ends lost 4 bases and 3 bases, in that order; junction bases with no gene match: 3. CDR3 size: 16 residues. Germline-derived CDR1 and CDR2 are SGHRS and YFSETQ. This chain's CDR3 is CASSRTSGGIYNEQFF. DNA for the CDR3: TGCGCCAGCAGCAGGACTAGCGGGGGGATCTACAATGAGCAGTTCTTC.

The gene calls are TRBV19 and TRBJ1-1; maybe TRBD1 (6 bases). The V end was cut by 4 bases, the J end by 5 bases, with 11 bases between. The CDR3 is 13 residues long. Germline lookup yields CDR1 LNHDA and CDR2 SQIVND (reference sequence). The CDR3 bases are TGTGCCAGTAGTACGAGGGGGTTGACTGAAGCTTTCTTT. As protein: CASSTRGLTEAFF.

V and J are TRBV18 and TRBJ1-3; D unclear. The CDR3 loop spans 13 amino acids. Germline V gives CDR1 KGHSH, CDR2 LQKENI. Trimming took 3 bases from V and 7 from J, leaving 10 bases between them. CDR3 amino acids: CASSPAGENTIYF. The CDR3, as DNA: TGTGCCAGCTCACCGGCCGGGGAGAACACCATATATTTT.